The 20 T cell receptor beta chains listed next were all sequenced from one sample in a study of blood T cell repertoires in COVID-19. Sequenced by immunoSEQ multiplex PCR; TCRdb stores in-frame clones only, minus some. The sample holds a few hundred thousand clones, 70% to 90% seen once. Specimen: peripheral blood. Every receptor here comes from a man in his 60s with acute or convalescent COVID-19.

There are a few counts of this clone. The chain employs TRBV2 and TRBJ2-7; D ambiguous. Deletions cut 2 bases from V and 5 bases from J, with 10 bases between. Per the germline V gene, CDR1 is SNHLY and CDR2 is FYNNEI. This CDR3 is built from 13 residues. In nucleotides, the CDR3 is TGTGCCAGCAGTGAAAGCCCCATGAACGAGCAGTACTTC. It specifies CASSESPMNEQYF.

The chain couples TRBV7-9 to TRBJ1-1; 7 bases are shared with TRBD1. The CDR3 contains 16 residues. With V trimmed by 5 bases and J by 3 bases, 12 bases remained unmatched. The germline V gene encodes CDR1 SEHNR and CDR2 FQNEAQ (reference sequence). The CDR3 loop reads CASSPATGSGYTEAFF. CDR3 DNA: TGTGCCAGCAGCCCAGCGACAGGGTCGGGGTACACTGAAGCTTTCTTT.

The rearrangement uses TRBV5-4 and TRBJ1-2; 7 positions agree with TRBD1. This CDR3 has 18 amino acids. The germline V gene encodes CDR1 SGHNT and CDR2 YYREEE (reference sequence). After removal of 5 bases from V and 6 bases from J, the junction contained 22 bases not matched to a gene. In DNA form, the CDR3 reads TGTGCCAGCAGGCCCGTTGGCCACGGGACAGTTCGGGGTGATGGCTACACCTTC. It specifies CASRPVGHGTVRGDGYTF.

The chain combines TRBV29-1 with TRBJ2-3; D may be TRBD2 (5 bases). The V end lost 2 bases, the J end lost 0 bases, and 15 bases lay between the germline ends. This CDR3 is 16 amino acids long. Per the germline V gene, CDR1 is SQVTM and CDR2 is ANQGSEA. The CDR3, as DNA: TGCAGCGTTGAACCTCGAGGGTGGCCGAGCACAGATACGCAGTATTTT. This translates into CSVEPRGWPSTDTQYF.

This sequence joins TRBV27 and TRBJ2-7, with D perhaps matching TRBD1 (6 bases). The CDR3 length is 16 residues. Germline CDR1 is MNHEY and CDR2 is SMNVEV (reference sequence). V was cut by 2 bases and J by 7 bases, with 21 bases left in between. DNA of the CDR3: TGTGCCAGCAGTTTAATCACAGGGCCTCCCTTGGGGGAGCAGTACTTC. Translating it yields CASSLITGPPLGEQYF.

The chain uses TRBV6-1 and TRBJ1-5, with D tentatively TRBD1 (5 bases). Germline V gene sequence: CDR1 MNHNS, CDR2 SASEGT. V was cut by 7 bases and J by 6 bases, with 19 bases left in between. The CDR3 is made up of 15 amino acids. In DNA form, the CDR3 reads TGTGCCAGCATCCAAGATACAGGAGCTGCTCAGCCCCAGCATTTT. It specifies CASIQDTGAAQPQHF.

The chain's CDR3 is CASSPLRGSYNEQFF. CDR3 nucleotide sequence: TGTGCCAGCAGCCCTTTGCGGGGCTCCTACAATGAGCAGTTCTTC. This chain connects TRBV3-1 (or the pseudogene TRBV3-2) to TRBJ2-1, with a weak D call TRBD2 (6 bases). Looked up from germline, CDR1 is LGHDT and CDR2 is YNNKEL (reference sequence). V shed 4 bases and J shed 0 bases, with 10 bases lying between them. The CDR3 contains 15 residues.

This chain connects TRBV19 to TRBJ1-1, with D possibly being TRBD1 (5 bases). This CDR3 contains 14 residues. Deletions cut 3 bases from V and 0 bases from J, with 8 bases between. Looked up from germline, CDR1 is LNHDA and CDR2 is SQIVND (reference sequence). CDR3: CASSIQGLNTEAFF. The CDR3 region has the DNA TGTGCCAGTAGTATTCAGGGTTTGAACACTGAAGCTTTCTTT. Using reference TRBV19 and TRBJ1-1 for the parts outside the CDR3, the full variable domain is DGGITQSPKYLFRKEGQNVTLSCEQNLNHDAMYWYRQDPGQGLRLIYYSQIVNDFQKGDIAEGYSVSREKKESFPLTVTSAQKNPTAFYLCASSIQGLNTEAFFGQGTRLTVV.

The chain joins TRBV28 to TRBJ2-7; D possibly corresponds to TRBD2 (6 bases). The V gene lost 6 bases and the J gene lost 2 bases, with 11 bases spanning the gap. From germline, CDR1 is MDHEN and CDR2 SYDVKM. This CDR3 has 13 residues. The CDR3 reads CASSGGPPYEQYF. The DNA of the CDR3 is TGTGCCAGCAGCGGGGGTCCCCCCTACGAGCAGTACTTC.

The V gene is TRBV18, the J gene TRBJ1-2; TRBD1 is a possible D gene (6 bases). The V gene's germline CDR1 is KGHSH and CDR2 LQKENI. V lost 1 base to trimming and J lost 5 bases, with 14 bases between them. This CDR3 is 15 amino acids long. The CDR3, as DNA: TGTGCCAGCTCACCACTAGGGCAGGGGTTGTATGGCTACACCTTC. Translated, it gives CASSPLGQGLYGYTF.

In its sample, this clone was seen many times. This chain connects TRBV6-1 to TRBJ1-3; D gene ambiguous. The length of the CDR3 is 13 residues. Trimming took off 3 bases at V and 8 bases at J, with 11 bases between the two ends. Germline V gene data show CDR1 as MNHNS and CDR2 as SASEGT. For the CDR3, the DNA is TGTGCCAGCAGTGACCGGGATGCGGACACCATATATTTT. This sequence encodes CASSDRDADTIYF.

About this clone itself: Other DNA sequences in the sample encode the same CDR3. The chain joins TRBV5-1 to TRBJ2-7; D unclear. The germline V gene encodes CDR1 SGHRS and CDR2 YFSETQ. The V end was cut by 0 bases, the J end by 1 base, with 5 bases between. The CDR3 runs 13 residues. The CDR3 spells CASSLGQSYEQYF. The CDR3 region has the DNA TGCGCCAGCAGCTTGGGGCAGTCCTACGAGCAGTACTTC.

The sample holds one count of this clone. The chain couples TRBV19 to TRBJ1-4; 7 bases align to TRBD1. CDR1 and CDR2 (germline): LNHDA, SQIVND (reference sequence). The CDR3 is 15 residues long. J was trimmed by 7 bases and V by 4 bases; bases with no gene match: 9. The CDR3 bases are TGTGCCAGTAGTACAACGAGACAGGGAGGTGAAAAACTGTTTTTT. It specifies CASSTTRQGGEKLFF. Full variable domain (missing parts from reference TRBV19 and TRBJ1-4): DGGITQSPKYLFRKEGQNVTLSCEQNLNHDAMYWYRQDPGQGLRLIYYSQIVNDFQKGDIAEGYSVSREKKESFPLTVTSAQKNPTAFYLCASSTTRQGGEKLFFGSGTQLSVL.

The CDR3 protein is CASSYGGARGNTIYF. The CDR3 DNA follows: TGTGCCAGCAGTTACGGGGGGGCAAGGGGAAACACCATATATTTT. The V and J genes are TRBV6-5 and TRBJ1-3, with a weak D call TRBD1 (6 bases). V was clipped by 2 bases and J by 4 bases, with 12 bases between them. CDR1 is MNHEY and CDR2 is SVGAGI in the germline V gene. The CDR3 sequence is 15 residues long.

The gene calls are TRBV10-1 and TRBJ2-2, with 12 nucleotides matching TRBD2. The CDR3 is made up of 17 amino acids. The J segment lost 0 bases and the V segment lost 4 bases, leaving 3 bases of the junction unmatched. Germline V gene lookup returns CDR1 WNHNN and CDR2 SYGVQD (reference sequence). The CDR3 nucleotides read TGCGCCAGCAGTGGGACTAGCGGGAAAGCGAACACCGGGGAGCTGTTTTTT. It translates to CASSGTSGKANTGELFF.

The chain employs TRBV10-3 and TRBJ2-7, with no clear D. CDR1 is ENHRY and CDR2 is SYGVKD in the germline V gene. The CDR3 spans 14 residues. V shed 0 bases and J shed 2 bases, with 8 bases lying between them. The CDR3 DNA follows: TGTGCCATCAGTGAGTCTGTCGGTACCTACGAGCAGTACTTC. Its translation is CAISESVGTYEQYF.

V and J are TRBV27 and TRBJ1-4, with a weak D call TRBD1 (6 bases). Germline V gene lookup returns CDR1 MNHEY and CDR2 SMNVEV (reference sequence). Trimming removed 3 bases from V and 5 bases from J, with 10 bases in between. This CDR3 contains 14 residues. Written as DNA, the CDR3 is TGTGCCAGCAGTTTGGCAGGGGAAAATGAAAAACTGTTTTTT. Translated, it gives CASSLAGENEKLFF.

The table lists this clone with a count of one. V is TRBV27 and J is TRBJ1-1, with a weak D call TRBD1 (6 bases). The CDR3 is made up of 14 amino acids. V gave up 6 bases and J gave up 1 base, with 12 bases separating them. The germline V gene has CDR1 MNHEY and CDR2 SMNVEV (reference sequence). The DNA of the CDR3 is TGTGCCAGCAGAGCGGGGGGCAGGAACACTGAAGCTTTCTTT. Translation: CASRAGGRNTEAFF.

The chain employs TRBV3-1 (or the pseudogene TRBV3-2) and TRBJ2-3, with D possibly matching TRBD2 (6 bases). The CDR3 consists of 14 residues. Germline V gene lookup returns CDR1 LGHDT and CDR2 YNNKEL (reference sequence). Deletions cut 4 bases from V and 2 bases from J, with 10 bases between. CDR3 region: CASSRGLDTDTQYF. The CDR3 DNA sequence: TGTGCCAGCAGCCGGGGACTGGACACAGATACGCAGTATTTT.

The chain couples TRBV7-2 to TRBJ1-5; D unclear. The V end lost 2 bases, the J end lost 3 bases, and 20 bases lay between the germline ends. Germline V CDR1 and CDR2: SGHTA, FQGNSA. There are 18 residues in the CDR3. The DNA of the CDR3 is TGTGCCAGCAGCTTAAGTTTGGGAGGGCAGCTACTCAATCAGCCCCAGCATTTT. Translated: CASSLSLGGQLLNQPQHF.